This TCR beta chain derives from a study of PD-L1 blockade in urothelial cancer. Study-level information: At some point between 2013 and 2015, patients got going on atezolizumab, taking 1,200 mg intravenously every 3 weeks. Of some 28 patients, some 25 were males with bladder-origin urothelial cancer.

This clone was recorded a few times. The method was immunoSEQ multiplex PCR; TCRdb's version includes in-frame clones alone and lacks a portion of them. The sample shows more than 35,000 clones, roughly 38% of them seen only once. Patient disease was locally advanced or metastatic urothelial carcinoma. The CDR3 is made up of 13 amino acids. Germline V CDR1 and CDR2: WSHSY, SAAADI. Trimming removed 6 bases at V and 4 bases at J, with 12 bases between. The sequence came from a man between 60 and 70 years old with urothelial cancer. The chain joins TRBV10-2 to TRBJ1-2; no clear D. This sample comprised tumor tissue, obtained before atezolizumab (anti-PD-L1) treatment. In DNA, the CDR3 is TGCGCCAGCAGCTTTTCCGGCGGCTATGGCTACACCTTC. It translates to CASSFSGGYGYTF.